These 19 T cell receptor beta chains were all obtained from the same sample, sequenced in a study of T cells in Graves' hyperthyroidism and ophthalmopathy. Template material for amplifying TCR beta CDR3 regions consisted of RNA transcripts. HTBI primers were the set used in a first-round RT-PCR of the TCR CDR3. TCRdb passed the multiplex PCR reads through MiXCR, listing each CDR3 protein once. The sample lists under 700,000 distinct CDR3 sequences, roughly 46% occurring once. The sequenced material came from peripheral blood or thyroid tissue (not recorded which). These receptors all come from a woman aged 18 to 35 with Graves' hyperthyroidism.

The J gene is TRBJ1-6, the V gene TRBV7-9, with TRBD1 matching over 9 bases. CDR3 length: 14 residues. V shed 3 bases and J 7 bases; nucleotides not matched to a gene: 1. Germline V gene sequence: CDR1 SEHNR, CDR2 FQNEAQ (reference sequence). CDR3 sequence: CASSFDRGNSPLHF. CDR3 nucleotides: TGTGCCAGCAGCTTCGACAGGGGGAATTCACCCCTCCACTTT.

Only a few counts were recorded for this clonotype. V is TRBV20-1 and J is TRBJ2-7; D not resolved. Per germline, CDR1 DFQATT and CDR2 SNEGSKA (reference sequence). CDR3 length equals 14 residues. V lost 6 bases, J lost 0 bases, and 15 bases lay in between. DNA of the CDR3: TGCAGTGCGCGGACCTCCACGAGCTCCTACGAGCAGTACTTC. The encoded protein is CSARTSTSSYEQYF.

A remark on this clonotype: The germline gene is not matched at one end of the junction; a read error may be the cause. The DNA of the CDR3 is TGTGCCACCAGTGTAGGGACGATCGGCCTGAACACTGAAGCTTTCTTT. Encoded protein: CATSVGTIGLNTEAFF. The chain has TRBV6-1 and TRBJ1-1; tentative D call: TRBD1 (5 bases). The CDR3 has 16 residues. Germline lookup yields CDR1 MNHNS and CDR2 SASEGT.

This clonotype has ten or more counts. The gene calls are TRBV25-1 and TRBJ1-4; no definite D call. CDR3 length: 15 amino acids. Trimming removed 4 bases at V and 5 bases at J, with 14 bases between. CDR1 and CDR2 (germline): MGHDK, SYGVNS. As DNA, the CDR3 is TGTGCCAGCAGTGGAGGCCGGGGATGGAATGAAAAACTGTTTTTT. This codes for CASSGGRGWNEKLFF.

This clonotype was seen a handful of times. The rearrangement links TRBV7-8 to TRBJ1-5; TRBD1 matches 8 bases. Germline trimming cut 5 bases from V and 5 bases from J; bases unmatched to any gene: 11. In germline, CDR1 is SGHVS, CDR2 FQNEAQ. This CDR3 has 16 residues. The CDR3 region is CASSQEPGTGDQPQHF. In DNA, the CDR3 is TGTGCCAGCAGCCAAGAACCCGGGACAGGTGATCAGCCCCAGCATTTT.

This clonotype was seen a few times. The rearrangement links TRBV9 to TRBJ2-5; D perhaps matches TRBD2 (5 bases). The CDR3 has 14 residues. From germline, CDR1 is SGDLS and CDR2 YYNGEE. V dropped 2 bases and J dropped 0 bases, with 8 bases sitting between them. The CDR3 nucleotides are TGTGCCAGCAGCGTCCGCGGGTACCAAGAGACCCAGTACTTC. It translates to CASSVRGYQETQYF.

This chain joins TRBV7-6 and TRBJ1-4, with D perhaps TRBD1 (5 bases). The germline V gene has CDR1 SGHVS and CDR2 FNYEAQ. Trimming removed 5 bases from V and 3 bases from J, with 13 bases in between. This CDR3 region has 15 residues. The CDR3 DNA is TGTGCCAGCAGCCAAGGATGGGGGGCTAATGAAAAACTGTTTTTT. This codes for CASSQGWGANEKLFF.

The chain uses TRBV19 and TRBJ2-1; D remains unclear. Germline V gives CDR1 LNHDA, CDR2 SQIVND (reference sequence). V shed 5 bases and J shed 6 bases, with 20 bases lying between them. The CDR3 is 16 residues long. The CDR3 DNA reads TGTGCCAGTAGTCCACCGGGTTCCTCCTCCCTCAATGAGCAGTTCTTC. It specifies CASSPPGSSSLNEQFF. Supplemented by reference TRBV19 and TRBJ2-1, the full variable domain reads DGGITQSPKYLFRKEGQNVTLSCEQNLNHDAMYWYRQDPGQGLRLIYYSQIVNDFQKGDIAEGYSVSREKKESFPLTVTSAQKNPTAFYLCASSPPGSSSLNEQFFGPGTRLTVL.

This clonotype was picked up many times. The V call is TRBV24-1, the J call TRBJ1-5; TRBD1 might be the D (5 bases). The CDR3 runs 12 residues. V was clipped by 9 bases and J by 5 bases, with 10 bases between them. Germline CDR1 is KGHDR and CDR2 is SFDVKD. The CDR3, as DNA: TGTGCCACCGCGGGGGGGGATCAGCCCCAGCATTTT. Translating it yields CATAGGDQPQHF.

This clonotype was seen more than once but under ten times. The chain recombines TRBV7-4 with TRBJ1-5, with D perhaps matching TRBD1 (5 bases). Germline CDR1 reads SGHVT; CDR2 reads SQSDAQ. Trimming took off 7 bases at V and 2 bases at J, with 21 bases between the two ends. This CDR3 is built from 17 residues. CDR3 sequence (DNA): TGTGCCAGCACTCAAACCTCAGGGCTTCGGGGCAATCAGCCCCAGCATTTT. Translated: CASTQTSGLRGNQPQHF. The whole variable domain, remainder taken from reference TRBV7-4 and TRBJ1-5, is GAGVSQSPRYKVAKRGRDVALRCDSISGHVTLYWYRQTLGQGSEVLTYSQSDAQRDKSGRPSGRFSAERPERSVSTLKIQRTEQGDSAVYLCASTQTSGLRGNQPQHFGDGTRLSIL.

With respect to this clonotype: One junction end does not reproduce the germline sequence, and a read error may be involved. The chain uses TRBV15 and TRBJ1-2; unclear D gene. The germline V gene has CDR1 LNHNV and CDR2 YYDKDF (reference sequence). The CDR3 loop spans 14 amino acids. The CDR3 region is CATSRANRNYGYAF. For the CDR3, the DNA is TGTGCCACCAGCAGAGCCAACAGAAACTATGGCTACGCCTTC.

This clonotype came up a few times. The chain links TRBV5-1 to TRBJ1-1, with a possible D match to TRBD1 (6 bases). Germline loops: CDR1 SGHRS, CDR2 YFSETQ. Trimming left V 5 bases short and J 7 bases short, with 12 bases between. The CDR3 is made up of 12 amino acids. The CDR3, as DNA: TGCGCCAGCAGGGGGGGCGGGAGTGAAGCTTTCTTT. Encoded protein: CASRGGGSEAFF.

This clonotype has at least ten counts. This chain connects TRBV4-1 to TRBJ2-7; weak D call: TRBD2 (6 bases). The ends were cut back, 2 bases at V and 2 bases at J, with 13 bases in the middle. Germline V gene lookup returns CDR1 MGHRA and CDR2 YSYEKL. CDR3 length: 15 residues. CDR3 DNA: TGCGCCAGCAGCCAATTAGCGGCTCAGACCTACGAGCAGTACTTC. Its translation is CASSQLAAQTYEQYF.

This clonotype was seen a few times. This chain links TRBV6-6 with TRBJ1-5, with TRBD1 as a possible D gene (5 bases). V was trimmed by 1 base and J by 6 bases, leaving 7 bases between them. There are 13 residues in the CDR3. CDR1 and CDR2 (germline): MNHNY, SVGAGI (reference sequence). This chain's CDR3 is CASSYFGAQPQHF. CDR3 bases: TGTGCCAGCAGTTACTTCGGGGCTCAGCCCCAGCATTTT.

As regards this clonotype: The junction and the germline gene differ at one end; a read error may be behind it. CDR3 DNA: TGTGCCAGCAGTTCACGACTAGCGGGAGCATGGAAAGAGCAGTACTTC. The encoded protein is CASSSRLAGAWKEQYF. The J gene is TRBJ2-7, the V gene TRBV10-3; 12 bases line up with TRBD2. Germline V gene lookup returns CDR1 ENHRY and CDR2 SYGVKD. The CDR3 consists of 16 residues.

The CDR3 DNA reads as TGCAGCGCCGACGGATCGATTAAACACCGAAGCACTGAAGCTTTCTTT. It yields the protein CSADGSIKHRSTEAFF. The chain uses TRBV29-1 and TRBJ1-1; no clear D. V shed 7 bases and J shed 4 bases, with 25 bases lying between them. The germline CDR1 and CDR2 sequences are SQVTM and ANQGSEA. CDR3 length: 16 residues.

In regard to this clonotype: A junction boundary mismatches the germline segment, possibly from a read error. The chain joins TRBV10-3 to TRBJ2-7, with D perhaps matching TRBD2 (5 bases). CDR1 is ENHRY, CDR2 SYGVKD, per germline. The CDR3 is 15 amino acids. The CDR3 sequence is CAISEVASNTGELYF. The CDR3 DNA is TGTGCCATCAGTGAGGTAGCGTCGAACACCGGGGAGCTGTACTTC.

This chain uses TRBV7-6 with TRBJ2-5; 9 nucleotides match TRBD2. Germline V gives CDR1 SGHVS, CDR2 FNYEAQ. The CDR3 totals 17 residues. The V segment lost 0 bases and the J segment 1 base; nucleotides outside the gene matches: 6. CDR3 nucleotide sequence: TGTGCCAGCAGCTTAGCGGGGGCGGGAGGGGGCCAAGAGACCCAGTACTTC. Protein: CASSLAGAGGGQETQYF.

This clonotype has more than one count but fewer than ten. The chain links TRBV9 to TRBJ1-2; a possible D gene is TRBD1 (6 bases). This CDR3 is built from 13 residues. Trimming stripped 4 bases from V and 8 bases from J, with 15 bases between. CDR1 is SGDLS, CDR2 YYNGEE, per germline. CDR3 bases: TGTGCCAGCAGCCAAGGACAGATAAGGGGCTACACCTTC. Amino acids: CASSQGQIRGYTF.